The 4 T cell receptor beta chains given below trace back to one sample, sequenced in a study of spatial heterogeneity in lung cancer. TCRdb re-called the 5' RACE reads with MiXCR, one entry per CDR3 protein. The sample lists roughly 48,000 distinct CDR3 sequences, around 5.2% seen once, with roughly 11% in the top ten. Time point of the sample: sample taken at primary tumor resection. This specimen consisted of PBMCs, obtained at surgery. All receptors derive from a male donor with early-stage non-small cell lung cancer.

The rearrangement joins TRBV4-2 to TRBJ2-3; D may be TRBD1 (5 bases). Looked up from germline, CDR1 is LGHNA and CDR2 is YNFKEQ. The CDR3 runs 13 residues. V gave up 0 bases and J gave up 10 bases, with 11 bases separating them. The CDR3: CASSQDGQGAQYF. The CDR3 DNA reads TGTGCCAGCAGCCAAGACGGGCAGGGCGCGCAGTATTTT.

This clonotype came up a few times. The chain is built from TRBV5-1 and TRBJ2-5, with a weak D call TRBD1 (6 bases). Germline CDR1 SGHRS, CDR2 YFSETQ. CDR3 length: 17 amino acids. Trimming shortened V by 0 bases and J by 0 bases, and 15 bases separated the two germline ends. Here the CDR3 DNA reads TGCGCCAGCAGCTTGGTTTTATCTGGGACATACCAAGAGACCCAGTACTTC. It encodes CASSLVLSGTYQETQYF.

This clonotype was picked up many times. The chain is built from TRBV7-9 and TRBJ2-7; 11 bases are a match to TRBD2. Looked up from germline, CDR1 is SEHNR and CDR2 is FQNEAQ (reference sequence). V shed 1 base, J shed 1 base, and the junction held 0 bases outside the gene matches. The CDR3 is 15 amino acids. This CDR3 is CASSLGTSGSYEQYF. The DNA of the CDR3 is TGTGCCAGCAGCTTAGGGACTAGCGGGTCCTACGAGCAGTACTTC. The full variable domain, in which reference TRBV7-9 and TRBJ2-7 provide the parts outside the CDR3, is DTGVSQNPRHKITKRGQNVTFRCDPISEHNRLYWYRQTLGQGPEFLTYFQNEAQLEKSRLLSDRFSAERPKGSFSTLEIQRTEQGDSAMYLCASSLGTSGSYEQYFGPGTRLTVT.

The J gene is TRBJ2-7, the V gene TRBV5-1; 9 bases align to TRBD2. In germline, CDR1 is SGHRS, CDR2 YFSETQ. The CDR3 contains 14 residues. With V trimmed by 3 bases and J by 6 bases, 7 bases remained unmatched. The CDR3 DNA reads as TGCGCCAGCAGCTGGGCGACTAGCGGAGGCGAGCAGTACTTC. It codes for CASSWATSGGEQYF.